The rows below give T cell receptor beta chains drawn from one sample of a study of blood T cell repertoires in COVID-19. Here immunoSEQ multiplex PCR was the method, and the copy in TCRdb shows in-frame clones only, minus some. Of about 62,000 clones in the sample, roughly three quarters were seen once. Sequencing was carried out using peripheral blood. The receptors were gathered from a woman at least 80 years old with active or convalescent COVID-19. Both conserved end residues are part of each CDR3. D genes are given only for firm matches. For some rows the clone size is stated as once, few or many, or as a class when expanded; others skip it.

V gene	D gene	J gene	clone size	CDR3 protein	CDR3 DNA
TRBV11-3	TRBD1	TRBJ2-5	NA	CASSLAGLGGTGGQETQYF	TGTGCCAGCAGCTTAGCGGGCCTAGGCGGGACAGGGGGCCAAGAGACCCAGTACTTC
TRBV5-6	NA	TRBJ1-4	NA	CASSRGGANEKLFF	TGTGCCAGCAGCCGCGGGGGTGCTAATGAAAAACTGTTTTTT
TRBV11-2	TRBD1	TRBJ2-3	NA	CASSSVLGQGYSSDTQYF	TGTGCCAGCAGCTCTGTACTCGGACAGGGGTATTCATCAGATACGCAGTATTTT
TRBV7-3	TRBD2	TRBJ2-2	NA	CASRQGLAGTGELFF	TGTGCCAGCCGGCAAGGACTAGCGGGGACCGGGGAGCTGTTTTTT
TRBV7-3	NA	TRBJ1-2	NA	CASSLTLPSLGGYTF	TGTGCCAGCAGCTTAACTCTCCCGAGTCTAGGTGGCTACACCTTC
TRBV7-9	NA	TRBJ1-6	NA	CASSEARVSPLHF	TGTGCCAGCAGCGAGGCGCGGGTTTCACCCCTCCACTTT
TRBV5-1	TRBD1	TRBJ1-2	NA	CASSLQDRGNGYTF	TGCGCCAGCAGCTTGCAAGACAGGGGGAATGGCTACACCTTC
TRBV19	TRBD2	TRBJ2-5	NA	CASSKNPGGETQYF	TGTGCCAGTAGTAAGAATCCGGGAGGCGAGACCCAGTACTTC
TRBV29-1	TRBD1	TRBJ1-2	few	CSATFPGQGAWGYTF	TGCAGCGCAACATTTCCGGGACAGGGGGCCTGGGGCTACACCTTC
TRBV11-2	NA	TRBJ1-4	few	CASSTGGTTTEKLFF	TGTGCCAGCAGCACGGGGGGGACAACCACTGAAAAACTGTTTTTT
TRBV9	NA	TRBJ1-5	NA	CASSVTGWNQPQHF	TGTGCCAGCAGCGTTACAGGGTGGAATCAGCCCCAGCATTTT
TRBV3-1/TRBV3-2	NA	TRBJ1-2	NA	CASSQDRHGYTF	TGTGCCAGCAGCCAAGACAGGCATGGCTACACCTTC
TRBV5-8	TRBD1	TRBJ1-2	many	CASSLAQGAYYGYTF	TGTGCCAGCAGCTTGGCGCAGGGGGCGTATTATGGCTACACCTTC
TRBV19	TRBD1	TRBJ2-6	NA	CASSIRPGQGGWANVLTF	TGTGCCAGTAGTATACGACCGGGACAGGGCGGCTGGGCCAACGTCCTGACTTTC
TRBV29-1	NA	TRBJ1-3	NA	CSVAPQEIDTIYF	TGCAGCGTTGCCCCCCAGGAAATCGACACCATATATTTT
TRBV18	NA	TRBJ1-2	once	CASSPQGGPGGYTF	TGTGCCAGCTCGCCCCAGGGAGGGCCTGGTGGCTACACCTTC
TRBV10-3	NA	TRBJ1-1	NA	CAISPQGGNTEAFF	TGTGCCATCAGCCCCCAAGGCGGGAACACTGAAGCTTTCTTT
TRBV5-1	TRBD1	TRBJ2-2	NA	CASSSKRQGNTGELFF	TGCGCCAGCAGCTCAAAAAGACAGGGGAACACCGGGGAGCTGTTTTTT
TRBV3-1/TRBV3-2	NA	TRBJ1-4	NA	CASSQEGAAMEKLFF	TGTGCCAGCAGCCAAGAGGGTGCAGCGATGGAAAAACTGTTTTTT
TRBV27	TRBD1	TRBJ2-5	NA	CASSPQGARETQYF	TGTGCCAGCAGTCCACAGGGGGCGCGGGAGACCCAGTACTTC
TRBV5-1	NA	TRBJ2-2	NA	CASKGGAETGELFF	TGCGCCAGTAAAGGGGGGGCTGAGACCGGGGAGCTGTTTTTT
TRBV5-1	NA	TRBJ2-4	NA	CASSLARDTFNIQYF	TGCGCCAGCAGCTTGGCCCGGGACACTTTCAACATTCAGTACTTC
TRBV19	TRBD1	TRBJ1-6	few	CASSISTGQGYSPLHF	TGTGCCAGTAGTATCTCCACGGGACAGGGGTATTCACCCCTCCACTTT
TRBV5-1	TRBD1	TRBJ1-4	NA	CASRGQGESEKLFF	TGCGCCAGCAGGGGACAGGGCGAGAGTGAAAAACTGTTTTTT
TRBV6-6	NA	TRBJ1-5	NA	CASSYAWTGSNQPQHF	TGTGCCAGCAGTTATGCTTGGACGGGAAGCAATCAGCCCCAGCATTTT
TRBV7-2	TRBD2	TRBJ2-3	NA	CASSSGGGSTDTQYF	TGTGCCAGCAGCTCGGGGGGGGGCAGCACAGATACGCAGTATTTT
TRBV29-1	NA	TRBJ2-5	NA	CSVRGLGETQYF	TGCAGCGTTAGGGGTTTGGGAGAGACCCAGTACTTC
TRBV24-1	TRBD2	TRBJ2-2	NA	CATSRGAGELFF	TGTGCCACCAGTCGGGGGGCCGGGGAGCTGTTTTTT